This T cell receptor beta chain was documented in a study of cytomegalovirus exposure and HLA in healthy donors. Study-level findings and limits: The CMV antigen specificity of a few CMV-associated chains was confirmed through in vitro analysis. The tendency of first-cohort TCR clusters to co-occur in the roughly 130 validation repertoires emerged from a later analysis.

The CDR3 has 14 residues. Germline CDR1 is SGHAT and CDR2 is FQDESV (reference sequence). V dropped 4 bases and J dropped 0; count of bases not matched to a gene: 2. TCRdb keeps only in-frame clones here, not all; method: immunoSEQ multiplex PCR. The sample has over 85,000 clones; around 90% are singletons. Remarks on this clone: Its antigen is still unknown.

The chain recombines TRBV11-1 with TRBJ2-7; 8 nucleotides match TRBD1. Sequencing was carried out using PBMCs. This clonotype originated in a woman in her late teens or twenties in good health and CMV-seronegative. The CDR3 loop is CASSWDRYSYEQYF. CDR3 DNA: TGTGCCAGCAGCTGGGACAGGTACTCCTACGAGCAGTACTTC. The whole variable domain, remainder taken from reference TRBV11-1 and TRBJ2-7, is EAEVAQSPRYKITEKSQAVAFWCDPISGHATLYWYRQILGQGPELLVQFQDESVVDDSQLPKDRFSAERLKGVDSTLKIQPAELGDSAMYLCASSWDRYSYEQYFGPGTRLTVT.